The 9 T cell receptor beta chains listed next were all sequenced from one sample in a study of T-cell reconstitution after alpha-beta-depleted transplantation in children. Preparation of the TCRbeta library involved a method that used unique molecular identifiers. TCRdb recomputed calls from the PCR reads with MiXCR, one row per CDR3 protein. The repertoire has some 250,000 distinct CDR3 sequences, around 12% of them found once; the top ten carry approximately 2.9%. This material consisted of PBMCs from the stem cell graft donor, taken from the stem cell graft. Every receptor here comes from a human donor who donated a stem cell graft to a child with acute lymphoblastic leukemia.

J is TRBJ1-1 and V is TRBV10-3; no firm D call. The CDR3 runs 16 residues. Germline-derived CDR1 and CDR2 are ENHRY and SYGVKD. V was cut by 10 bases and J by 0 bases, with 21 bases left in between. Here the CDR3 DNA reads TGTGCCACAATCAGTGTTTCCGCGAGGGTGAACACTGAAGCTTTCTTT. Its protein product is CATISVSARVNTEAFF.

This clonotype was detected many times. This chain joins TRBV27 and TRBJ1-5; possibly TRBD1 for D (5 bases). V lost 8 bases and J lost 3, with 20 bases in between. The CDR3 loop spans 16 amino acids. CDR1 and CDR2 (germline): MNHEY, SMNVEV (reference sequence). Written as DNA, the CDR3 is TGTGCCAGCCGTGGATCCCCGGGGGGGTTCAATCAGCCCCAGCATTTT. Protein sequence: CASRGSPGGFNQPQHF.

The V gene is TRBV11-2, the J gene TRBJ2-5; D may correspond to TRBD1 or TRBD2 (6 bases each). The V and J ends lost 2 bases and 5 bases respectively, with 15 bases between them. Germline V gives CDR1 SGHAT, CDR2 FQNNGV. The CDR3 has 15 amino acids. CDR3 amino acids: CASSLRGVGAETQYF. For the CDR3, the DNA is TGTGCCAGCAGCTTAAGGGGGGTTGGTGCGGAGACCCAGTACTTC. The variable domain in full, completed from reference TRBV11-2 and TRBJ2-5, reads EAGVAQSPRYKIIEKRQSVAFWCNPISGHATLYWYQQILGQGPKLLIQFQNNGVVDDSQLPKDRFSAERLKGVDSTLKIQPAKLEDSAVYLCASSLRGVGAETQYFGPGTRLLVL.

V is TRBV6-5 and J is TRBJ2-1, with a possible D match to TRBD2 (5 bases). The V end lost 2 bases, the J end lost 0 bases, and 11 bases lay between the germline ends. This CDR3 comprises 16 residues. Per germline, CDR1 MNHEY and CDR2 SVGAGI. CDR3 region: CASSYRIEGSYNEQFF. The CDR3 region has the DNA TGTGCCAGCAGTTACCGAATTGAGGGCTCCTACAATGAGCAGTTCTTC.

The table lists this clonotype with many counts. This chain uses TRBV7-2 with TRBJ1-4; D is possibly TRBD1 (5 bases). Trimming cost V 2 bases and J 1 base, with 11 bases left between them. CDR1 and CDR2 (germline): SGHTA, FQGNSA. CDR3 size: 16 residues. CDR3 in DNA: TGTGCCAGCAGCTTAAAGGGGATAAGAACTAATGAAAAACTGTTTTTT. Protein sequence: CASSLKGIRTNEKLFF.

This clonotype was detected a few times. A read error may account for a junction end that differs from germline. CDR3 bases: TGTGCAAGCAGCCAAGTCGGGGGACAGGGGATCAACGAGCAGTACTTC. This encodes CASSQVGGQGINEQYF. V gene TRBV4-2 combines with J gene TRBJ2-7, with 10 bases identical to TRBD1. The CDR3 loop spans 16 amino acids. Germline CDR1 is LGHNA and CDR2 is YNFKEQ.

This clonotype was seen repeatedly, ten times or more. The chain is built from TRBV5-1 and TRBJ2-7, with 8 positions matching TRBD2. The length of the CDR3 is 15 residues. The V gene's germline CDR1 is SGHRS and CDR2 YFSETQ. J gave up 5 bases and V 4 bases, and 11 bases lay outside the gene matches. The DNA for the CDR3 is TGCGCCAGCAGCCCCGGACTAGCAAGTTCGGACGAGCAGTACTTC. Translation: CASSPGLASSDEQYF.

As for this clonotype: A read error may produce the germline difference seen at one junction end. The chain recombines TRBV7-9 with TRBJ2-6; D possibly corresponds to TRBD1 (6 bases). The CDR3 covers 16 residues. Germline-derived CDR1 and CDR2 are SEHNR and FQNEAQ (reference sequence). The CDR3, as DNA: TGTGCCAGCAGCCGAATAAACAGGGCTGGGGCCAACGGCCTGACTTTC. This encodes CASSRINRAGANGLTF.

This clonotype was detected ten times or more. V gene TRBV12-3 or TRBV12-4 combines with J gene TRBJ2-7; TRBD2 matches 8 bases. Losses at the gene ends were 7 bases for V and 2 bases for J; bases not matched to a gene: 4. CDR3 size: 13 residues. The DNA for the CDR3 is TGTGCCAGCACGGACGGGGGGGCCTACGAGCAGTACTTC. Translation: CASTDGGAYEQYF.